The sequence of this TCR beta chain was determined in a study of beta chain features in type 1 diabetes. Sequencing targeted expressed TCRB transcripts, as all isolated RNA had been reverse transcribed. Repertoires were generated with immunoSEQ multiplex PCR, while TCRdb's copy carries only in-frame clones and drops some. The sample carries 300,000 to 450,000 clones, 10% to 15% recorded once. The CDR3 extends over 14 amino acids. The germline V gene has CDR1 SGHTA and CDR2 FQGNSA. The V end lost 5 bases, the J end lost 5 bases, and 15 bases lay between the germline ends. Central memory, naive, regulatory and stem cell-like memory CD4+ cells were sorted by CD45RO/CCR7/CD25/CD127/CD95/CD27.

Sequences were obtained from naive CD4+ T cells from blood. The chain employs TRBV7-2 and TRBJ1-1; D unresolved. The clonotype comes from a man aged 18 to 29 in good health. In DNA form, the CDR3 reads TGTGCCAGCAGCCCGAACTATGGAGGGACTGAAGCTTTCTTT. Amino acid sequence: CASSPNYGGTEAFF.